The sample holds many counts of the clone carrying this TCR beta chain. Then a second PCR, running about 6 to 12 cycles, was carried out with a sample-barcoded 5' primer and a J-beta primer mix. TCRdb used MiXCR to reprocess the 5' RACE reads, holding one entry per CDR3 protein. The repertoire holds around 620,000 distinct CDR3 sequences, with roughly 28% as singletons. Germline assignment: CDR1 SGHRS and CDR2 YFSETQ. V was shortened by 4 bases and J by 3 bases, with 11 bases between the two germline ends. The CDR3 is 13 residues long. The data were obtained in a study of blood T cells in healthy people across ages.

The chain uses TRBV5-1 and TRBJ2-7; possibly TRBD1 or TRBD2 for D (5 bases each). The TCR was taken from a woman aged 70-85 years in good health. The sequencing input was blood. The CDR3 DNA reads TGCGCCAGCAGCCCCGGGGCCGACTACGAGCAGTACTTC. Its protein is CASSPGADYEQYF.